This T cell receptor beta chain was identified in a study of blood T cell repertoires in COVID-19. The overall study: Whether acute or convalescent, the COVID-19 samples came from the United States, Italy and Spain. The cDNA or gDNA used as material had been derived from T cells, B-cell-depleted T cells, or PBMCs.

Seattle enrolled patients during active infection and tracked them longitudinally. The V and J ends lost 6 bases and 2 bases respectively, with 15 bases between them. This CDR3 spans 15 amino acids. Germline-derived CDR1 and CDR2 are SGHTA and FQGNSA. In the source study's methods: It was from reference gene primer amplification that nucleated cell counts were estimated. Clones were read by immunoSEQ multiplex PCR, and TCRdb kept only the in-frame ones, dropping some. Clonal size and the V and J genes are those of that table, whereas D and trimming came from the DNA. Among about 38,000 clones listed, roughly 87% were seen once.

Material: peripheral blood. This sequence joins TRBV7-2 and TRBJ2-3; the D gene is possibly TRBD1 (5 bases). The receptor comes from a man aged 55 to 69 with COVID-19, enrolled during active disease. The CDR3 DNA follows: TGTGCCAGCAGGGTAGGGGCAGGGCTCACAGATACGCAGTATTTT. Its protein is CASRVGAGLTDTQYF. The full variable domain, completed using reference TRBV7-2 and TRBJ2-3, is GAGVSQSPSNKVTEKGKDVELRCDPISGHTALYWYRQSLGQGLEFLIYFQGNSAPDKSGLPSDRFSAERTGGSVSTLTIQRTQQEDSAVYLCASRVGAGLTDTQYFGPGTRLTVL.